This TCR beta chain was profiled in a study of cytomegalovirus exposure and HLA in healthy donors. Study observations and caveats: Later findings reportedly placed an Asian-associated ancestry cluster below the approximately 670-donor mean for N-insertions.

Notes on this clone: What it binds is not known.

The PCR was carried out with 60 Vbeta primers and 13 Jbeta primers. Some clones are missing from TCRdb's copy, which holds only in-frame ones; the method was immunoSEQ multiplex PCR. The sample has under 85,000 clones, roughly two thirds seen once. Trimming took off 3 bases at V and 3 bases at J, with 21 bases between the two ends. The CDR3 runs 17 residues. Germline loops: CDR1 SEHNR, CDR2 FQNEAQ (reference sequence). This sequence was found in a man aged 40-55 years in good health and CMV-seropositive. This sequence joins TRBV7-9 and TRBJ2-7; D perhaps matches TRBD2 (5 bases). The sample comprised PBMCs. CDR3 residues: CASSFPRAAPTRYEQYF. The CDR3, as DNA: TGTGCCAGCAGCTTCCCCCGAGCGGCTCCAACCCGCTACGAGCAGTACTTC.